Sequencing of this T cell receptor beta chain was carried out in a study of CD8+CD57+ T cells in acquired aplastic anemia. Overall study results and limits: Between the patient and control groups, CD8+ Simpson's diversity did not differ significantly. Patients and controls shared nearly 30 CD8+ CDR3 sequences, which appeared highly expressed in patients and within their immunodominant clones.

For this clonotype: The antigen remains undetermined.

Genomic DNA provided the template from which TCR beta VDJ and CDR3 profiles were obtained. MiXCR, applied by TCRdb to the reads, yields one record per CDR3 protein. The data hold some 150,000 distinct CDR3 sequences, with over 55% observed a single time. Before being chosen for sequencing, patients had shown CD8+CD57+ cell expansion by flow cytometry. Trimming took off 7 bases at V and 0 bases at J, with 7 bases between the two ends. CDR1 is LNHNV, CDR2 YYDKDF, per germline (reference sequence). The CDR3 is 13 residues long. The chain carries TRBV15 and TRBJ2-1, with D hard to call. The TCR comes from a human donor with aplastic anemia. Sequenced input: sorted CD4+, CD8+, or CD8+CD57+ T cells (not recorded which) from PBMCs. The CDR3 DNA is TGTGCCACCACCGATAGCTCCTACAATGAGCAGTTCTTC. This encodes CATTDSSYNEQFF.